This T cell receptor (beta chain) is drawn from a study of molecular identifiers for immune sequencing clone quantification. This clonotype has a count of ten or more. TCRdb recomputed calls from the PCR reads with MiXCR, one row per CDR3 protein. The repertoire holds hundreds of thousands of distinct CDR3 sequences, with 25% as singletons. Trimming pared 3 bases from V and 0 bases from J, leaving 14 bases between. This CDR3 has 16 residues. The germline CDR1 and CDR2 sequences are MDHEN and SYDVKM. The specimen was naive CD8+ T cells from blood, with Jurkat cell RNA spiked in. The subset: FACS-sorted CD8+CD4-CCR7+CD45RA+ naive T cells. J is TRBJ1-1 and V is TRBV28, with no clear D. This clonotype was obtained from a human donor in good health. Some libraries in this study had Jurkat cell RNA spiked in. The CDR3 nucleotides are TGTGCCAGCAGTTTTTCCCAAGACAAATTGAACACTGAAGCTTTCTTT. This gives the protein CASSFSQDKLNTEAFF.